This TCR delta chain emerged from a study of gammadelta T cells in human blood. With CATT, TCRdb re-called clones from the RT-PCR reads. This table holds around 1,000 delta-chain clones, roughly 8% found once. Study-level points and caveats: Microbial exposure appeared to drive polyclonal γδ T cell expansion after birth.

This clone is medium-sized in the sample. The antigen remains unidentified. Per the germline V gene, CDR1 is TSWWSYY and CDR2 is QGS. V gave up 1 base and J gave up 2 bases, with 23 bases separating them. The CDR3 runs 19 residues. The source material was non-Vgamma9Vdelta2 gamma-delta T cells from adult blood. This chain links TRDV1 with TRDJ1; D gene unclear. This TCR came from a human donor. The CDR3 nucleotides read TGTGCTCTTGGGGAACACCCGGTTGTCTACGCGGTTAGGACCGATAAACTCATCTTT. Translation gives CALGEHPVVYAVRTDKLIF.